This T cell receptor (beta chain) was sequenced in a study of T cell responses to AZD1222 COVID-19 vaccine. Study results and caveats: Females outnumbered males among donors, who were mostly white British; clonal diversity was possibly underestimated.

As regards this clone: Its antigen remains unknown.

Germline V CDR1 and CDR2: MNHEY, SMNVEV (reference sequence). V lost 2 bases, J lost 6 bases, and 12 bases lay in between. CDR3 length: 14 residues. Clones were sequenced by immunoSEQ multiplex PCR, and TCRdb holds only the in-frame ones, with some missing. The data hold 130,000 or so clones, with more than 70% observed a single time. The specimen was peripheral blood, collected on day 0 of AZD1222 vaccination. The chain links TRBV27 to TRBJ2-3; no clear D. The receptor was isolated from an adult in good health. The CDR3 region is CASSLRPHDDTQYF. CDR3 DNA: TGTGCCAGCAGTTTAAGGCCGCACGACGATACGCAGTATTTT.